Listed below are T cell receptor beta chains from one sample, sequenced in a study of cytomegalovirus exposure and HLA in healthy donors. Sequencing used immunoSEQ multiplex PCR; TCRdb keeps in-frame clones, though not all of them. The table has some 100,000 clones, 84% seen once. Sequences were obtained from PBMCs. All receptors derive from a woman younger than 30 in good health and CMV-seronegative. Each CDR3 is given with its conserved first and last residue. D genes are given only for firm matches. Size is stated for part of the rows, as once, few or many counts, or as a class when the clone is expanded.

CDR3aa,CDR3nt,d_gene,abundance,v_gene,j_gene
CAWSMSSRSQHF,TGTGCCTGGAGTATGTCCTCCAGGTCCCAGCATTTT,-,-,TRBV30,TRBJ1-5
CASSAEGKRGGTGELFF,TGTGCCAGCAGCGCGGAGGGGAAGCGGGGGGGCACCGGGGAGCTGTTTTTT,TRBD2,-,TRBV9,TRBJ2-2
CASSGPGTSGKVEDNEQFF,TGTGCCAGCAGCGGCCCGGGGACTAGCGGGAAGGTGGAAGACAATGAGCAGTTCTTC,TRBD2,-,TRBV7-9,TRBJ2-1
CAWSVRRADTQYF,TGTGCCTGGAGTGTTCGCAGGGCAGATACGCAGTATTTT,-,-,TRBV30,TRBJ2-3
CASTRDRESTEAFF,TGTGCCAGCACCCGGGACAGGGAGAGCACTGAAGCTTTCTTT,TRBD1,once,TRBV6-5,TRBJ1-1
CASSSLHQGGTQYF,TGTGCCAGCAGCTCCTTACACCAGGGGGGTACGCAGTATTTT,-,once,TRBV5-5,TRBJ2-3
CASSMGLLTAYEQYF,TGTGCCAGTAGTATGGGCCTTCTTACAGCCTACGAGCAGTACTTC,-,-,TRBV19,TRBJ2-7
CASSLGTGIYEQFF,TGTGCCAGCAGCTTGGGAACAGGGATCTATGAGCAGTTCTTC,-,-,TRBV5-6,TRBJ2-1
CASTRGRPEAFF,TGTGCCAGCACCCGAGGGCGTCCTGAAGCTTTCTTT,-,-,TRBV28,TRBJ1-1
CASSFTGIGRYEQYF,TGTGCCAGCAGCTTTACCGGGATCGGGAGGTACGAGCAGTACTTC,TRBD2,few,TRBV5-8,TRBJ2-7
CASSLTRGEAFF,TGTGCCAGCAGCCTCACGAGGGGGGAAGCTTTCTTT,-,-,TRBV5-6,TRBJ1-1
CASSPWGTGEAEQYF,TGTGCCAGCAGCCCGTGGGGGACAGGGGAGGCCGAGCAGTACTTC,TRBD1,few,TRBV5-8,TRBJ2-7
CATSRLRTSGSVNEQFF,TGTGCCACCAGCAGACTACGGACTAGCGGGAGTGTCAATGAGCAGTTCTTC,TRBD2,-,TRBV15,TRBJ2-1
CASSEGTGNRNEQFF,TGTGCCAGCAGCGAGGGGACAGGGAATAGGAATGAGCAGTTCTTC,TRBD1,-,TRBV7-9,TRBJ2-1
CASSSRVNEQYF,TGTGCCAGCAGCTCCAGGGTCAACGAGCAGTACTTC,-,-,TRBV7-2,TRBJ2-7
CASSQGGQVASTDTQYF,TGCGCCAGCAGCCAGGGTGGACAGGTGGCTAGCACAGATACGCAGTATTTT,TRBD1,once,TRBV4-3,TRBJ2-3
CASSADRGYGYTF,TGTGCCAGCAGCGCCGACAGGGGCTATGGCTACACCTTC,TRBD1,-,TRBV11-2,TRBJ1-2
CASSVTGRSEAFF,TGTGCCAGCAGCGTAACAGGGCGATCTGAAGCTTTCTTT,-,-,TRBV9,TRBJ1-1
CASSWTGPGAGTQYF,TGTGCCAGCAGCTGGACAGGGCCCGGTGCCGGGACCCAGTACTTC,TRBD1,-,TRBV5-6,TRBJ2-5
CASSFSEGDTQYF,TGTGCCAGCAGCTTTTCAGAGGGAGATACGCAGTATTTT,-,-,TRBV11-2,TRBJ2-3
CASSPGTGARNTIYF,TGTGCCAGCAGTCCCGGGACAGGAGCTAGAAACACCATATATTTT,TRBD1,-,TRBV7-2,TRBJ1-3
CASSEGGTGGGYTF,TGTGCCAGCAGTGAAGGGGGGACAGGGGGTGGCTACACCTTC,TRBD1,-,TRBV25-1,TRBJ1-2
CASSLRVDTQYF,TGTGCCAGCAGCTTACGGGTAGATACGCAGTATTTT,-,many,TRBV7-2,TRBJ2-3
CASIRTGGSYEQYF,TGTGCCAGCATTCGGACAGGGGGCTCCTACGAGCAGTACTTC,TRBD1,-,TRBV2,TRBJ2-7
CASSSQGFVTRLGYGYTF,TGTGCCAGCAGTTCTCAGGGGTTCGTTACCCGCTTGGGATATGGCTACACCTTC,-,-,TRBV28,TRBJ1-2
CASSLSDGRGETRYF,TGCGCCAGCAGCCTATCAGACGGTCGGGGAGAGACCCGGTACTTC,-,-,TRBV4-1,TRBJ2-5
CASSSLAVSTDTQYF,TGTGCCAGCAGTTCTCTAGCGGTTAGCACAGATACGCAGTATTTT,TRBD2,-,TRBV7-3,TRBJ2-3
CASKGQNYGYTF,TGTGCCAGCAAGGGACAGAACTATGGCTACACCTTC,TRBD1,-,TRBV6-1,TRBJ1-2
CASSEQSGGSTDTQYF,TGTGCCAGCAGTGAGCAGAGCGGGGGGAGCACAGATACGCAGTATTTT,TRBD2,-,TRBV6-4,TRBJ2-3
CASSLGSGPNYGYTF,TGTGCCAGCAGTTTGGGTTCAGGGCCCAACTATGGCTACACCTTC,-,-,TRBV28,TRBJ1-2
CASSLNLYEQYF,TGTGCCAGCAGCTTAAATCTGTACGAGCAGTACTTC,-,-,TRBV11-2,TRBJ2-7
CASRTGTGGLGEQYF,TGTGCCAGTAGAACCGGGACAGGGGGCTTGGGTGAGCAGTACTTC,TRBD1,-,TRBV19,TRBJ2-7
CASSPDRVYGYTF,TGTGCCAGCTCACCGGACAGGGTCTATGGCTACACCTTC,TRBD1,-,TRBV18,TRBJ1-2
CASSFQGESYEQYF,TGTGCCAGCAGTTTTCAGGGGGAATCCTACGAGCAGTACTTC,TRBD1,-,TRBV27,TRBJ2-7
CASSLYGTGIYGYTF,TGTGCCAGCAGTTTATACGGGACAGGGATCTATGGCTACACCTTC,TRBD1,-,TRBV27,TRBJ1-2
CASSVGQGHYGYTF,TGTGCCAGCAGCGTGGGACAGGGCCACTATGGCTACACCTTC,TRBD1,-,TRBV5-6,TRBJ1-2
CAISESKYGTGNEQYF,TGTGCCATCAGTGAGTCTAAGTACGGGACAGGGAACGAGCAGTACTTC,TRBD1,-,TRBV10-3,TRBJ2-7
CASSPTGSGQPQHF,TGTGCCAGCAGCCCGACAGGGTCCGGTCAGCCCCAGCATTTT,TRBD1,-,TRBV6-1,TRBJ1-5
CASSLGPGQSYEQYF,TGTGCCAGCAGCCTAGGACCGGGACAGTCCTACGAGCAGTACTTC,TRBD1,-,TRBV11-2,TRBJ2-7
CASSLEIGVAPLHF,TGTGCCAGCAGCTTGGAGATAGGGGTGGCCCCCCTCCACTTT,-,few,TRBV5-4,TRBJ1-6
CATSREPGQGADTQYF,TGTGCCACCAGCAGAGAACCGGGACAGGGGGCAGATACGCAGTATTTT,TRBD1,-,TRBV15,TRBJ2-3
CASSPPLSLDTSYNEQFF,TGTGCCAGCTCACCACCGTTATCTTTGGACACGTCATACAATGAGCAGTTCTTC,-,once,TRBV18,TRBJ2-1
CASSQGSGERETQYF,TGCGCCAGCAGCCAAGGGTCGGGGGAACGGGAGACCCAGTACTTC,-,-,TRBV4-1,TRBJ2-5
CASSPHPGQGTKETQYF,TGTGCCAGCAGTCCTCATCCGGGACAGGGGACAAAAGAGACCCAGTACTTC,TRBD1,-,TRBV27,TRBJ2-5
CASSVGRLAGAQETQYF,TGTGCCAGCAGCGTGGGGAGACTAGCGGGGGCTCAAGAGACCCAGTACTTC,TRBD2,-,TRBV9,TRBJ2-5
CASSLARSLNQPQHF,TGTGCCAGCAGCTTAGCGCGTAGCCTAAATCAGCCCCAGCATTTT,-,-,TRBV7-8,TRBJ1-5
CASSVGGGYEQFF,TGTGCCAGCAGCGTAGGAGGGGGCTATGAGCAGTTCTTC,TRBD1,-,TRBV9,TRBJ2-1
CASSQRGTDGPTEAFF,TGCGCCAGCAGTCAAAGGGGAACAGATGGTCCCACTGAAGCTTTCTTT,-,-,TRBV23-1,TRBJ1-1